This TCR beta chain came from a study of shared clonotypes between healthy human individuals (dated by TCRdb to between 2020 and 2021). Background on the whole study: The cohort comprised a couple of women and a few men aged 18 to 49 years. For each donor, CD4 naive and CD4 memory were each run on three plates, CD8 naive on two plates, and CD8 memory on one plate. Leukapheresis yielded between about 0.94 and 9 billion PBMCs per donor. To estimate repertoire size and how much clonotypes are shared between individuals, the study performed deep sequencing of blood TCR repertoires from a handful of healthy adults. To increase sequencing depth and limit assay-specific biases, TCR repertoire library preparation and sequencing were carried out by different laboratories using diverse techniques.

Worth noting for this clone: What antigen it recognizes has not been identified. No per-base quality is available; no much larger clone lies one base away.

The donors were healthy, HIV-negative adults with no recently reported acute infections or vaccinations. Every donor was a Caucasian adult living in Nashville, Tennessee, USA. CD4+ T cells were enriched through magnetic negative selection, after which naive cells were positively selected on CD45RA and the remaining negative fraction served as the memory subset. After blood collection by leukapheresis, PBMCs were isolated using Ficoll-Histopaque density gradient centrifugation and then cryopreserved in the vapor phase of liquid nitrogen. Purity and quantity of every magnetically sorted T cell population were checked by analytical flow cytometry. Genomic DNA was isolated from every sorted fraction and measured by UV absorbance on a Nanodrop 2000c. From its cysteine to its phenylalanine, the CDR3 spans 13 amino acids. Left in the record is the CDR3 DNA by itself, 39 bases read in frame from the first base. Taken from the germline V gene, the CDR1 and CDR2 loops are LGHNA and YSLEER. The junction carries 11 bases between V and J, which are trimmed by 4 bases and 7 bases respectively.

Results the study describes overall, beyond this receptor: Sampling was restricted to blood, and TCR repertoires in tissue are likely to differ from TCR repertoires in blood. When a handful of donors were compared, the shared fraction of clonotypes was around 4.6% for naive CD4, around 4% for naive CD8, 2.3% for memory CD4, and 0.3% to 0.5% for memory CD8. Compared with non-shared clonotypes, clonotypes shared by all four sorted-subset donors had higher generation probabilities. The genetic and exposure-history diversity represented was limited by the small number of donors. Estimated clonotype richness was generally larger for naive than for memory subsets. Pairwise subsampling indicated that sequencing depth was expected to affect the degree of clonotype sharing among donors. Even with the large sequencing depth, rarefaction of the sorted-subset datasets indicated that sequencing was incomplete.

TCR CDR3 regions were amplified from genomic DNA by multiplex PCR using the deep immunoSEQ assay. Genomic DNA extracted from each cell subset was distributed evenly over all wells of several immunoSEQ 96-well plates, and each plate served as one replicate. Each replicate PCR for sorted subsets received 150 to 250 ng genomic DNA, equal to about 30,000 T cell genomes. Purified libraries were measured with a Qubit 3.0 fluorometer, size-checked on a Bioanalyzer 2100, and measured again with the KAPA Library Quantification kit. Every immunoSEQ 96-well plate was sequenced on a separate single-read 150-cycle Illumina NextSeq 550 flow cell. Processing in the source paper ran as follows. Because the immunoSEQ output included only junctional sequences and no quality scores, the filtering could not be the same as the filtering used for full-length reads. Sequences were annotated with PyIR, a Python wrapper for IgBLAST v1.9, using IMGT germline references to assign V/J genes and CDR3. Reads were filtered out if the reads had weak V/J assignments (E-value above 1e-6), no CDR3, stop codons, out-of-frame junctions, or ambiguous translated residues. V3J clonotypes were defined as sequences sharing an identical inferred V gene, J gene, and CDR3 amino acid sequence. The percentage overlap between two repertoires was calculated by dividing the number of shared unique clonotypes by the size of the smaller repertoire. Richness of each repertoire was evaluated using RTK rarefaction, the Chao1 estimator, and Recon v2.1 estimates of unobserved clonotypes. OLGA was used to compute generation probabilities for all TCRbeta clonotypes that the gDNA method yielded from a handful of donors. The table comes from immuneACCESS by way of TCRdb, which keeps in-frame sequences with V and J called. Part of the clones is missing from these tables; in studies checked, under half for an unresolved V gene and the rest for unknown reasons. The D gene and trimming were derived from the DNA, and the V and J assignments and clone size from that table. The sample yields approximately 1,500,000 clones; roughly 97% were counted once. The top ten hold roughly 1.2% of the sample.

This clonotype originated in a man younger than 45 in good health. The chain employs TRBV4-3 and TRBJ2-4; the D gene is possibly TRBD1, with 5 bases matching. The sequenced sample was naive CD4+ T cells sorted from blood. In the paper's terms, the cell subset or site label means: CD45RA+ positively selected. The bases are TGCGCCAGCAGCCCACCAGGGTTGAACATTCAGTACTTC. Its protein reads: CASSPPGLNIQYF.